Below, 23 T cell receptor beta chains from the same sample are listed, as sequenced in a study of blood T cell repertoires in COVID-19. Libraries were prepared by immunoSEQ multiplex PCR; TCRdb keeps only in-frame clonotypes and omits some of them. This sample has about 180,000 clones; about nine tenths occur once, and the top ten carry roughly 8.9%. Sequences were obtained from PBMCs or T cells enriched from blood (not recorded which). The receptors derive from a young woman who had recovered from COVID-19.

V usage is TRBV11-2 and J usage is TRBJ2-7, with 9 positions matching TRBD2. Germline CDR1 and CDR2: SGHAT and FQNNGV. This CDR3 comprises 14 residues. The trim removed 1 base at V and 2 bases at J, leaving 0 bases unmatched. The chain's CDR3 is CASSLVAGAYEQYF. The CDR3 DNA reads as TGTGCCAGCAGCTTAGTAGCGGGGGCCTACGAGCAGTACTTC.

The J gene is TRBJ2-3, the V gene TRBV29-1; no clear D. This CDR3 has 12 amino acids. Per the germline V gene, CDR1 is SQVTM and CDR2 is ANQGSEA. V was trimmed by 4 bases and J by 1 base, leaving 6 bases between them. DNA of the CDR3: TGCAGCGTTGGGGCCCGCACAGATACGCAGTATTTT. Amino acid sequence: CSVGARTDTQYF.

The rearrangement joins TRBV5-1 to TRBJ2-3; D is perhaps TRBD1 (6 bases). The CDR3 is 15 amino acids. Trimming cost V 2 bases and J 0 bases, with 10 bases left between them. Germline assignment: CDR1 SGHRS and CDR2 YFSETQ. The CDR3 reads CASSLGGPSTDTQYF. The CDR3 DNA is TGCGCCAGCAGCTTAGGGGGACCAAGCACAGATACGCAGTATTTT. The full variable domain, in which reference TRBV5-1 and TRBJ2-3 provide the parts outside the CDR3, is KAGVTQTPRYLIKTRGQQVTLSCSPISGHRSVSWYQQTPGQGLQFLFEYFSETQRNKGNFPGRFSGRQFSNSRSEMNVSTLELGDSALYLCASSLGGPSTDTQYFGPGTRLTVL.

The chain joins TRBV6-5 to TRBJ1-1, with D perhaps matching TRBD1 (5 bases). The germline gives CDR1 MNHEY, CDR2 SVGAGI. V dropped 3 bases and J dropped 5 bases, with 16 bases sitting between them. This CDR3 spans 15 amino acids. For the CDR3, the DNA is TGTGCCAGCAGTTATGTCGGGGAGGGACGAACTGAAGCTTTCTTT. Its protein is CASSYVGEGRTEAFF.

The J gene is TRBJ2-1, the V gene TRBV7-2, with D possibly matching TRBD2 (7 bases). The CDR3 is 16 amino acids. With 5 bases removed from V and 4 bases from J, the gap between germline ends came to 18 bases. Germline-derived CDR1 and CDR2 are SGHTA and FQGNSA. Here the CDR3 reads CASSKRGGALYNEQFF. CDR3 bases: TGTGCCAGCAGCAAAAGGGGGGGGGCACTATACAATGAGCAGTTCTTC.

The J gene is TRBJ1-5, the V gene TRBV21-1. TRBV21-1 is termed a pseudogene. The length of the CDR3 is 12 residues. In DNA, the CDR3 is TGTGCCGTTGCGAATTTAGTGGAGCCCCAGCATTTT. Amino acid sequence: CAVANLVEPQHF.

This chain links TRBV29-1 with TRBJ1-5, with TRBD1 identical over 9 bases. Germline trimming cut 5 bases from V and 3 bases from J; bases unmatched to any gene: 5. The CDR3 runs 14 residues. The germline gives CDR1 SQVTM, CDR2 ANQGSEA. The DNA for the CDR3 is TGCAGCGTTCGGACAGGGGCGTCCAATCAGCCCCAGCATTTT. It yields the protein CSVRTGASNQPQHF.

The chain joins TRBV5-1 to TRBJ1-2, with D unclear. This CDR3 contains 12 residues. Trimming shortened V by 0 bases and J by 8 bases, and 8 bases separated the two germline ends. Germline V gene lookup returns CDR1 SGHRS and CDR2 YFSETQ. The DNA of the CDR3 is TGCGCCAGCAGCTTGGATCGGGAAGGCTACACCTTC. Translation: CASSLDREGYTF.

The V gene is TRBV3-1 (or the pseudogene TRBV3-2), the J gene TRBJ2-1; a possible D gene is TRBD2 (7 bases). The V end lost 3 bases, the J end lost 6 bases, and 15 bases lay between the germline ends. The CDR3 extends over 15 amino acids. Germline V gene data show CDR1 as LGHDT and CDR2 as YNNKEL (reference sequence). CDR3: CASSHWGGQGNEQFF. CDR3 DNA: TGTGCCAGCAGCCATTGGGGGGGCCAAGGCAATGAGCAGTTCTTC.

The chain recombines TRBV5-1 with TRBJ1-5, with D perhaps TRBD1 (5 bases). Germline V gene sequence: CDR1 SGHRS, CDR2 YFSETQ. The ends were cut back, 3 bases at V and 0 bases at J, with 13 bases in the middle. The CDR3 runs to 16 residues. CDR3 loop: CASSSGHIYSNQPQHF. The CDR3 region has the DNA TGCGCCAGCAGCTCCGGACACATATATAGCAATCAGCCCCAGCATTTT. The variable domain in full, with the rest retrieved from reference TRBV5-1 and TRBJ1-5, is KAGVTQTPRYLIKTRGQQVTLSCSPISGHRSVSWYQQTPGQGLQFLFEYFSETQRNKGNFPGRFSGRQFSNSRSEMNVSTLELGDSALYLCASSSGHIYSNQPQHFGDGTRLSIL.

The rearrangement links TRBV7-2 to TRBJ2-3; 9 positions match TRBD2. The CDR3 spans 19 residues. The germline gives CDR1 SGHTA, CDR2 FQGNSA. Trimming removed 0 bases from V and 3 bases from J; junction bases left unmatched: 13. CDR3 sequence (DNA): TGTGCCAGCAGCTTAGCGGCGCGGAGGGGAGGACTAGCGACAGATACGCAGTATTTT. It encodes CASSLAARRGGLATDTQYF.

The J gene is TRBJ1-4, the V gene TRBV7-2; D is possibly TRBD1 (5 bases). CDR3 length: 13 residues. Looked up from germline, CDR1 is SGHTA and CDR2 is FQGNSA. The germline V and J ends were trimmed by 3 bases and 7 bases, with 9 bases remaining between them. In DNA, the CDR3 is TGTGCCAGCAGCTTCACCGGGGGTGAAAAACTGTTTTTT. The encoded protein is CASSFTGGEKLFF.

J is TRBJ2-6 and V is TRBV7-9, with D possibly being TRBD2 (5 bases). Trimming left V 4 bases short and J 4 bases short, with 17 bases between. The CDR3 is 17 residues long. Germline V CDR1 and CDR2: SEHNR, FQNEAQ (reference sequence). The CDR3 protein is CASSSKGESAGANVLTF. The CDR3 nucleotides read TGTGCCAGCAGCTCAAAGGGAGAGTCAGCCGGGGCCAACGTCCTGACTTTC.

This clone has only one observation. Its ends do not fully match the called genes, so a read error is possible. V usage is TRBV19 and J usage is TRBJ1-5; D not certain. From germline, CDR1 is LNHDA and CDR2 SQIVND (reference sequence). This CDR3 contains 13 residues. The CDR3 loop is CASSKASNLPQHF. Written as DNA, the CDR3 is TGTGCCAGTAGCAAAGCCTCCAATCTGCCCCAGCATTTT.

This sequence joins TRBV19 and TRBJ1-5, with 10 nucleotides matching TRBD1. The V segment lost 4 bases and the J segment 2 bases; nucleotides outside the gene matches: 2. This CDR3 spans 15 amino acids. Germline V gene data show CDR1 as LNHDA and CDR2 as SQIVND (reference sequence). In DNA, the CDR3 is TGTGCCAGTAGTACCGGGACAGGGGGCAATCAGCCCCAGCATTTT. This encodes CASSTGTGGNQPQHF.

In its sample, this clone was seen once. V gene TRBV6-5 combines with J gene TRBJ1-6, with a tentative D call TRBD1 (5 bases). V dropped 5 bases and J dropped 10 bases, with 18 bases sitting between them. CDR1 is MNHEY, CDR2 SVGAGI, per germline. This CDR3 spans 15 amino acids. CDR3 region: CASSTTGLRQSPLHF. CDR3 coding DNA: TGTGCCAGCAGTACCACTGGGCTACGACAGTCACCCCTCCACTTT.

The chain recombines TRBV27 with TRBJ1-1; the D gene is possibly TRBD1 (5 bases). Looked up from germline, CDR1 is MNHEY and CDR2 is SMNVEV (reference sequence). Between the trimmed V and J ends, which lost 3 bases and 7 bases, there was a span of 9 bases. The CDR3 runs 12 residues. The CDR3 protein is CASSFLGLEAFF. For the CDR3, the DNA is TGTGCCAGCAGTTTTCTGGGACTTGAAGCTTTCTTT.

This chain joins TRBV6-5 and TRBJ1-1; maybe TRBD1 (5 bases). The length of the CDR3 is 16 residues. Germline V gene sequence: CDR1 MNHEY, CDR2 SVGAGI. V was trimmed by 2 bases and J by 3 bases, leaving 16 bases between them. The CDR3 sequence: CASSYKAGSIHTEAFF. The CDR3 DNA follows: TGTGCCAGCAGTTACAAGGCAGGGTCCATTCACACTGAAGCTTTCTTT.

The CDR3 DNA follows: TGTGCCAGCAACCTACGACAGGGATATGGCTACACCTTC. This translates into CASNLRQGYGYTF. This chain connects TRBV9 to TRBJ1-2, with 7 bases that match TRBD1. CDR1 and CDR2 from the germline V gene are SGDLS and YYNGEE. This CDR3 region has 13 residues. The V segment lost 6 bases and the J segment 5 bases; nucleotides outside the gene matches: 7.

The chain employs TRBV6-2 or TRBV6-3 and TRBJ2-7; unclear D gene. Looked up from germline, CDR1 is MNHEY and CDR2 is SVGEGT. The ends were cut back, 0 bases at V and 0 bases at J, with 9 bases in the middle. The CDR3 has 15 residues. CDR3 nucleotide sequence: TGTGCCAGCAGTTACTCGAATGCGCTCTCCTACGAGCAGTACTTC. This encodes CASSYSNALSYEQYF.

The chain recombines TRBV2 with TRBJ1-3; possibly TRBD1 for D (5 bases). V lost 4 bases, J lost 1 base, and 23 bases lay in between. Germline CDR1 and CDR2: SNHLY and FYNNEI. CDR3 length equals 19 residues. Written as DNA, the CDR3 is TGTGCCAGCAGTGCTCCTGGAATGGGCAGGACACTGTCTGGAAACACCATATATTTT. Its translation is CASSAPGMGRTLSGNTIYF.

The chain uses TRBV28 and TRBJ2-7; D is perhaps TRBD2 (5 bases). V was cut by 4 bases and J by 3 bases, with 7 bases left in between. Germline CDR1 is MDHEN and CDR2 is SYDVKM. The CDR3 runs 12 residues. The CDR3 bases are TGTGCCAGCAGTTATCGGGACTACGAGCAGTACTTC. Protein: CASSYRDYEQYF.

V and J are TRBV4-1 and TRBJ1-5; the D is unclear. V was pared by 4 bases and J by 6 bases, with 16 bases between. Germline loops: CDR1 MGHRA, CDR2 YSYEKL. This CDR3 is 15 amino acids long. CDR3 nucleotides: TGCGCCAGCAGCCCCTTGCTGGGCCCTGGTCAGCCCCAGCATTTT. Translated, it gives CASSPLLGPGQPQHF.